A single sample is the source of the 27 T cell receptor beta chains below, sequenced in a study of blood T cell repertoires in COVID-19. The assay was immunoSEQ multiplex PCR, and TCRdb's table has in-frame clones only and misses some. Of about 380,000 clones in the sample, about 85% are singletons; the top ten hold approximately 3.7%. Sequenced sample: peripheral blood. These receptors all stem from a woman aged 18 to 35 with acute or convalescent COVID-19.

This chain connects TRBV5-5 to TRBJ1-6; 7 nucleotides align to TRBD1. This CDR3 is built from 17 residues. V lost 4 bases and J lost 0; bases outside the gene matches: 7. Germline lookup yields CDR1 SGHKS and CDR2 YYEKEE (reference sequence). In DNA form, the CDR3 reads TGTGCCAGCAGCACCGGGACAGAGCTCTCCTATAATTCACCCCTCCACTTT. The encoded protein is CASSTGTELSYNSPLHF.

The chain carries TRBV19 and TRBJ1-1; 8 bases align to TRBD1. Losses at the gene ends were 5 bases for V and 1 base for J; bases not matched to a gene: 6. Germline CDR1 reads LNHDA; CDR2 reads SQIVND (reference sequence). CDR3 length equals 15 residues. The CDR3 DNA sequence: TGTGCCAGTAGTCCTTGGGGACAGGAGAACACTGAAGCTTTCTTT. The encoded protein is CASSPWGQENTEAFF.

The genes are TRBV5-6 and TRBJ2-7, with D perhaps TRBD1 (5 bases). Germline V lookup: CDR1 SGHDT, CDR2 YYEEEE. The CDR3 spans 12 residues. Trimming left V 1 base short and J 5 bases short, with 7 bases between. CDR3 region: CASSLYRNEQYF. In nucleotides, the CDR3 is TGTGCCAGCAGCTTGTACAGGAACGAGCAGTACTTC.

This clone was counted a few times. The CDR3 nucleotides read TGTGCCAGTACCAAATCCGGGACAGGAGCTAACTATGGCTACACCTTC. Protein product: CASTKSGTGANYGYTF. The chain has TRBV19 and TRBJ1-2; TRBD1 agrees at 8 bases. The J segment lost 0 bases and the V segment lost 7 bases, leaving 10 bases of the junction unmatched. There are 16 residues in the CDR3. Germline V gives CDR1 LNHDA, CDR2 SQIVND (reference sequence).

CDR3 sequence reads: CASTDRGYYGYTF. DNA for the CDR3: TGTGCCAGCACCGACCGGGGGTACTATGGCTACACCTTC. The rearrangement links TRBV6-5 to TRBJ1-2, with D tentatively TRBD1 (5 bases). From germline, CDR1 is MNHEY and CDR2 SVGAGI. V dropped 7 bases and J dropped 3 bases, with 12 bases sitting between them. This CDR3 has 13 residues.

For this clone: A read error may produce the germline difference seen at one junction end. The V gene is TRBV4-1, the J gene TRBJ1-4, with unresolved D. The CDR3 contains 14 residues. Germline CDR1 is MGHRA and CDR2 is YSYEKL. CDR3 loop: CASSQGGSNGKLFF. CDR3 DNA sequence: TGCGCCAGCAGCCAAGGAGGGTCGAATGGAAAACTGTTTTTT.

The chain has TRBV7-9 and TRBJ2-3, with 7 bases fitting TRBD1. This CDR3 is 15 amino acids long. With 4 bases clipped from V and 4 bases from J, the junction kept 8 bases outside the gene matches. The germline gives CDR1 SEHNR, CDR2 FQNEAQ (reference sequence). Written as DNA, the CDR3 is TGTGCCAGCAGCTCCAGACAGGGCACCGCAGATACGCAGTATTTT. Its protein is CASSSRQGTADTQYF.

The chain carries TRBV2 and TRBJ1-4, with D possibly matching TRBD1 (5 bases). The CDR3 covers 14 residues. Trimming removed 5 bases from V and 7 bases from J, with 14 bases in between. Germline-derived CDR1 and CDR2 are SNHLY and FYNNEI. The CDR3 nucleotides are TGTGCCAGCAGTAAGACAGAAATCGTTGAAAAACTGTTTTTT. It codes for CASSKTEIVEKLFF.

In DNA form, the CDR3 reads TGTGCCAGCAGTGATCACATGGAGAACTATGGCTACACCTTC. It is translated as CASSDHMENYGYTF. The J gene is TRBJ1-2, the V gene TRBV6-1; D is undetermined. V was cut by 3 bases and J by 2 bases, with 10 bases left in between. Germline-derived CDR1 and CDR2 are MNHNS and SASEGT. This CDR3 has 14 residues.

The V gene is TRBV30, the J gene TRBJ2-5, with D possibly matching TRBD1 (5 bases). Germline V gives CDR1 GTSNPN, CDR2 SVGIG (reference sequence). CDR3 length: 15 amino acids. The V end lost 3 bases, the J end lost 5 bases, and 19 bases lay between the germline ends. CDR3 sequence (DNA): TGTGCCTGGAGGTTCGTAAGGGGTACGCAGGAGACCCAGTACTTC. It yields the protein CAWRFVRGTQETQYF.

The chain has TRBV15 and TRBJ1-6; the D gene is possibly TRBD1 (5 bases). The germline V gene encodes CDR1 LNHNV and CDR2 YYDKDF (reference sequence). V lost 0 bases to trimming and J lost 7 bases, with 19 bases between them. The CDR3 consists of 18 residues. The CDR3 reads CATSRDRLPGEGNSPLHF. CDR3 sequence (DNA): TGTGCCACCAGCAGAGATCGTCTTCCGGGGGAAGGGAATTCACCCCTCCACTTT. Variable domain in full (rest from reference TRBV15 and TRBJ1-6): DAMVIQNPRYQVTQFGKPVTLSCSQTLNHNVMYWYQQKSSQAPKLLFHYYDKDFNNEADTPDNFQSRRPNTSFCFLDIRSPGLGDTAMYLCATSRDRLPGEGNSPLHFGNGTRLTVT.

The V call is TRBV28, the J call TRBJ1-1, with 7 bases aligning to TRBD1. Per germline, CDR1 MDHEN and CDR2 SYDVKM. With 8 bases clipped from V and 1 base from J, the junction kept 10 bases outside the gene matches. This CDR3 is 15 amino acids long. The chain's CDR3 is CASRHSGTENTEAFF. CDR3 DNA: TGTGCCAGCCGCCATAGCGGGACAGAGAACACTGAAGCTTTCTTT.

This clone appeared a few times. Distinct nucleotide sequences in the sample also encode this CDR3. The V call is TRBV19, the J call TRBJ1-1; no firm D call. Germline V gives CDR1 LNHDA, CDR2 SQIVND (reference sequence). The V gene lost 6 bases and the J gene lost 0 bases, with 14 bases spanning the gap. The CDR3 sequence is 15 residues long. The CDR3 loop reads CASSDRGSLNTEAFF. The CDR3, as DNA: TGTGCCAGTAGCGATCGGGGAAGCTTGAACACTGAAGCTTTCTTT.

The V gene is TRBV19, the J gene TRBJ1-4; perhaps TRBD1 as D (5 bases). From germline, CDR1 is LNHDA and CDR2 SQIVND (reference sequence). The ends were cut back, 3 bases at V and 0 bases at J, with 11 bases in the middle. The CDR3 totals 16 residues. The CDR3 DNA follows: TGTGCCAGTAGTATCTGGGGCCCAGCAACTAATGAAAAACTGTTTTTT. Translated, it gives CASSIWGPATNEKLFF.

This clone was seen a few times. The chain carries TRBV3-1 (or the pseudogene TRBV3-2) and TRBJ1-5; no clear D gene. CDR3 length: 16 residues. V gave up 0 bases and J gave up 1 base, with 10 bases separating them. CDR1 and CDR2 from the germline V gene are LGHDT and YNNKEL (reference sequence). This CDR3 reads CASSQDSGGSNQPQHF. In DNA, the CDR3 is TGTGCCAGCAGCCAAGATTCAGGAGGGAGCAATCAGCCCCAGCATTTT.

The chain is built from TRBV28 and TRBJ1-4; 7 bases match TRBD1. CDR3 length: 15 amino acids. Germline V CDR1 and CDR2: MDHEN, SYDVKM. V shed 6 bases, J shed 8 bases, and the junction held 12 bases outside the gene matches. In DNA, the CDR3 is TGTGCCAGCAGCTACTCGACAGGGTTTAACGAAAAACTGTTTTTT. Translation: CASSYSTGFNEKLFF.

This clone came up a few times. CDR3 nucleotide sequence: TGTGCCAGCAGTTCAGGCAGCGGGAGGGCCGGGGAGCAGTACTTC. Translation: CASSSGSGRAGEQYF. V usage is TRBV27 and J usage is TRBJ2-7, with 10 bases fitting TRBD2. The junction had 10 bases not matched to a gene; V was cut back by 4 bases and J by 7 bases. The CDR3 spans 15 residues. Germline loops: CDR1 MNHEY, CDR2 SMNVEV (reference sequence).

The rearrangement uses TRBV27 and TRBJ1-1; weak D call: TRBD1 (5 bases). The germline V gene encodes CDR1 MNHEY and CDR2 SMNVEV (reference sequence). CDR3 length equals 13 residues. V was clipped by 5 bases and J by 8 bases, with 15 bases between them. The CDR3 nucleotides are TGTGCCAGCAGTCCCCGGGGGGTTGGAGAAGCTTTCTTT. Its protein product is CASSPRGVGEAFF.

This rearrangement joins TRBV2 to TRBJ2-5; D is perhaps TRBD2 (7 bases). The V end was cut by 7 bases, the J end by 5 bases, with 20 bases between. The CDR3 runs 15 residues. Germline loops: CDR1 SNHLY, CDR2 FYNNEI. In nucleotides, the CDR3 is TGTGCCAGCACTAAGGACCTGGCGGGGGCGGAGACCCAGTACTTC. Translating it yields CASTKDLAGAETQYF.

This CDR3 reads CASSLEGPNTEAFF. DNA for the CDR3: TGCGCCAGCAGCTTGGAGGGGCCCAACACTGAAGCTTTCTTT. V is TRBV5-1 and J is TRBJ1-1; weak D call: TRBD1 (5 bases). The CDR3 totals 14 residues. Germline V lookup: CDR1 SGHRS, CDR2 YFSETQ. V was shortened by 0 bases and J by 2 bases, with 8 bases between the two germline ends.

This clone was seen more than once but under ten times. This chain connects TRBV9 to TRBJ1-4; TRBD1 aligns across 7 bases. CDR3 length: 18 amino acids. Germline CDR1 is SGDLS and CDR2 is YYNGEE. Unmatched junction bases numbered 12, after V lost 4 bases and J lost 0 bases. CDR3 loop: CASSPSDRSRATNEKLFF. DNA of the CDR3: TGTGCCAGCAGCCCCTCGGACAGGAGTCGTGCAACTAATGAAAAACTGTTTTTT.

This rearrangement joins TRBV9 to TRBJ2-2; 8 positions agree with TRBD2. V was clipped by 6 bases and J by 6 bases; unmatched bases: 7. The CDR3 has 14 residues. Germline V gives CDR1 SGDLS, CDR2 YYNGEE. The CDR3 is CASNRGGRSGELFF. CDR3 DNA: TGTGCCAGCAACCGGGGGGGCCGGTCCGGGGAGCTGTTTTTT.

CDR3 coding DNA: TGTGCCAGCAGCCTGGGACAGGGGAACACCGGGGAGCTGTTTTTT. This encodes CASSLGQGNTGELFF. The chain links TRBV5-4 to TRBJ2-2; 9 bases fit TRBD1. The CDR3 runs 15 residues. Germline CDR1 SGHNT, CDR2 YYREEE (reference sequence). V dropped 4 bases and J dropped 1; count of bases not matched to a gene: 2.

The V call is TRBV5-5, the J call TRBJ2-2; D gene ambiguous. Germline values: CDR1 SGHKS, CDR2 YYEKEE (reference sequence). This CDR3 region has 14 residues. V lost 5 bases and J lost 5, with 13 bases in between. CDR3 sequence reads: CASRSLPGTGELFF. DNA of the CDR3: TGTGCCAGCAGATCCCTTCCGGGTACCGGGGAGCTGTTTTTT.

The chain joins TRBV24-1 to TRBJ2-3; D is possibly TRBD2 (5 bases). The CDR3 is made up of 15 amino acids. V lost 4 bases, J lost 6 bases, and 16 bases lay in between. Germline V gene sequence: CDR1 KGHDR, CDR2 SFDVKD. The CDR3 protein is CATSDPTRFADTQYF. Written as DNA, the CDR3 is TGTGCCACCAGTGACCCCACTAGATTTGCTGATACGCAGTATTTT.

The gene calls are TRBV19 and TRBJ2-7; 8 positions agree with TRBD2. The V gene's germline CDR1 is LNHDA and CDR2 SQIVND (reference sequence). This CDR3 is built from 14 residues. The CDR3 DNA is TGTGCGATCGGCGGGGGGCTGGAGCGAAACGAGCAGTACTTC. Amino acids: CAIGGGLERNEQYF. The variable domain in full, with the rest retrieved from reference TRBV19 and TRBJ2-7, is DGGITQSPKYLFRKEGQNVTLSCEQNLNHDAMYWYRQDPGQGLRLIYYSQIVNDFQKGDIAEGYSVSREKKESFPLTVTSAQKNPTAFYLCAIGGGLERNEQYFGPGTRLTVT.

The V gene is TRBV5-6, the J gene TRBJ2-1, with 11 bases aligning to TRBD2. The germline gives CDR1 SGHDT, CDR2 YYEEEE. V lost 7 bases, J lost 4 bases, and 4 bases stayed unmatched. CDR3 length equals 14 residues. CDR3 sequence reads: CASGLAGGYNEQFF. The CDR3 region has the DNA TGTGCCAGCGGATTAGCGGGGGGGTACAATGAGCAGTTCTTC.